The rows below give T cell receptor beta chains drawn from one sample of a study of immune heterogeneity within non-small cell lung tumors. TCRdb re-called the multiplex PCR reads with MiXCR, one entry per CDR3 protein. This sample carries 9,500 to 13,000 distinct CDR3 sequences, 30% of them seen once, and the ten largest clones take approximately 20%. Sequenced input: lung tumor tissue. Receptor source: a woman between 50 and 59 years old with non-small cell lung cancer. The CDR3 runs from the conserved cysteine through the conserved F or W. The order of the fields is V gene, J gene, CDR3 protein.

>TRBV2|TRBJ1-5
CASSGDRQSSQPQHF
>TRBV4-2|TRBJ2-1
CASSPGISGHHNEQFF
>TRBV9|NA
CASSVAGGQLNNEQFF
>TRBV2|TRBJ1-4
CASKSGTGSEKLFF
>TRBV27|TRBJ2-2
CASTGQGPGGELFF
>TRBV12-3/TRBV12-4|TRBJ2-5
CASSSYTPTSGETQYF
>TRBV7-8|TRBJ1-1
CASRGWNTEAFF
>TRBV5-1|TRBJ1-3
CASSSGPSGNTIYF
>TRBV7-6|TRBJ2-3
CASSSQGLAVTGTQYF
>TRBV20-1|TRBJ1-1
CSAREIRIVITEAFF
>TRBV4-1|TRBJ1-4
CASSSWGMGEKLFF
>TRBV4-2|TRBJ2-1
CASSQGTSGRNEQFF
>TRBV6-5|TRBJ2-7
CASSSRDRTYEQYF
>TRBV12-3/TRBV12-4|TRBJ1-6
CASSLAIDSPLHF
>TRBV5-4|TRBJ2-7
CASSYGQGAFLGEQYF
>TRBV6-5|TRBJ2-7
CASSSGTSGRIYEQYF
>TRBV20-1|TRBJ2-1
CSAIGQSNEQFF
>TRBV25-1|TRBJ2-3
CASSELFSAESPPTDTQYF
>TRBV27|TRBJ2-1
CASSFAYRGFGNEQFF
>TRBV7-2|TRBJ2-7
CASSLEEYRGSEQYF
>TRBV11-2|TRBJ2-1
CASSLDLGGPRLLQFF
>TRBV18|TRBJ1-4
CASSLGTDQKLFF
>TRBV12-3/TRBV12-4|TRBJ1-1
CASSLNRELNTEAFF
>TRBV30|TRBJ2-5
CAWSVRTRETQYF
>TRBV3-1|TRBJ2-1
CASSQAGRGNEQFF
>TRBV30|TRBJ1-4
CALESATNEKLFF
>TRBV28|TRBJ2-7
CASSLYLAGRSSYEQYF
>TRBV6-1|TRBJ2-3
CASLTPAGVTDTQYF
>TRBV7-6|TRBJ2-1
CASSVEAGWDEQFF
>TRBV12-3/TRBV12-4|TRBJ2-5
CASSSGGGETQYF
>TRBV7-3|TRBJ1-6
CASRGGGTNSPLHF
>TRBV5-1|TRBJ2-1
CAISLTGNEQFF
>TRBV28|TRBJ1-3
CASRLGGSGNTTYF
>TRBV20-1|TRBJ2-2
CSAEAASLTGELFF
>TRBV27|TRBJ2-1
CASTQRKPGLAANNEKFF
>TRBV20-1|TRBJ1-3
CSAMGQGNTIYF
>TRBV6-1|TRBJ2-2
CASSEVQGLTGELFF
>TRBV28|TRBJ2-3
CASISASTGDTQYF
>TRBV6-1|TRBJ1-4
CASGRTGEGLKLFF